This TCR beta chain was observed in a study of blood T cells in healthy people across ages. With 6 bases removed from V and 3 bases from J, the gap between germline ends came to 20 bases. Germline lookup yields CDR1 DFQATT and CDR2 SNEGSKA (reference sequence). The CDR3 totals 15 residues. Using a J-beta primer mix together with a sample-barcoded 5' primer, a second PCR was run for about 7 to 12 cycles. MiXCR, run by TCRdb on the 5' RACE reads, gives a single entry per CDR3 protein. The sample shows roughly 1,800,000 distinct CDR3 sequences, roughly 50% of them seen only once. RNA extraction gave at least 5.5 micrograms of total RNA per sample. Overall study results and limits: Since the PBMCs were unsorted, naive and antigen-experienced cells could not be conclusively compared. Long-lived and aged donors differed, with more naive CD4+ cells and higher diversity in the long-lived.

Worth noting for this clonotype: Its antigen is still unknown.

The gene calls are TRBV20-1 and TRBJ1-2, with D possibly TRBD1 on 6 matching bases. The sequenced sample consisted of blood. The sequence came from a woman aged 40 to 50 in good health. CDR3 bases: TGCAGTGCCAAGCTAGGTCGGACAGATGACTATGGCTACACCTTC. It encodes CSAKLGRTDDYGYTF.